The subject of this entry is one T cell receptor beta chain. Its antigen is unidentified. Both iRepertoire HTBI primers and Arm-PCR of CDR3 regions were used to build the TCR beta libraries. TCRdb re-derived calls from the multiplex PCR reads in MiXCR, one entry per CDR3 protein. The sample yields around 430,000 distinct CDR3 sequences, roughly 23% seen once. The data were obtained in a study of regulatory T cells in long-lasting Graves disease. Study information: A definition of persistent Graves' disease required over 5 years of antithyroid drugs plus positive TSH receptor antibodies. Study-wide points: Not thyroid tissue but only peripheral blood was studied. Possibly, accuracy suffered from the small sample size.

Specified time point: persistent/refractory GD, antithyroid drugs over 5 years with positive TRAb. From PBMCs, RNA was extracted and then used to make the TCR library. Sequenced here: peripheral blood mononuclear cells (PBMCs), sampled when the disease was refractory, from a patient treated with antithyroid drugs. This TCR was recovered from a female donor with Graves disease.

In DNA form, the CDR3 reads TGTGCCAGCACTACTGGAGGGCAAGAGACCCAGTACTTC. It encodes CASTTGGQETQYF. The genes are TRBV6-1 and TRBJ2-5, with D possibly being TRBD2 (6 bases). The CDR3 is made up of 13 amino acids. V gave up 7 bases and J gave up 2 bases, with 11 bases separating them. Germline V gene sequence: CDR1 MNHNS, CDR2 SASEGT.